This T cell receptor (beta chain) comes out of a study of sequential checkpoint blockade in melanoma. The CDR3 covers 13 residues. V lost 10 bases to trimming and J lost 2 bases, with 15 bases between them. The germline V gene has CDR1 MNHGY and CDR2 SAAAGT. Sequenced by immunoSEQ multiplex PCR; TCRdb stores in-frame clones only, minus some. The data show approximately 5,000 clones, 20% to 30% seen once. Only a few counts were recorded for this clone. Noted treatment: randomized to nivolumab then ipilimumab (arm A) or the reverse (arm B). This clonotype was sampled from a human donor with melanoma. The rearrangement uses TRBV6-8 and TRBJ2-7; a weak D match, TRBD1 (7 bases). The material sequenced was tumor tissue (inferred from file names), taken from a patient given nivolumab and ipilimumab in sequence. CDR3 amino acids: CAIQTGEAYEQYF. DNA for the CDR3: TGTGCCATTCAAACAGGGGAGGCCTACGAGCAGTACTTC.